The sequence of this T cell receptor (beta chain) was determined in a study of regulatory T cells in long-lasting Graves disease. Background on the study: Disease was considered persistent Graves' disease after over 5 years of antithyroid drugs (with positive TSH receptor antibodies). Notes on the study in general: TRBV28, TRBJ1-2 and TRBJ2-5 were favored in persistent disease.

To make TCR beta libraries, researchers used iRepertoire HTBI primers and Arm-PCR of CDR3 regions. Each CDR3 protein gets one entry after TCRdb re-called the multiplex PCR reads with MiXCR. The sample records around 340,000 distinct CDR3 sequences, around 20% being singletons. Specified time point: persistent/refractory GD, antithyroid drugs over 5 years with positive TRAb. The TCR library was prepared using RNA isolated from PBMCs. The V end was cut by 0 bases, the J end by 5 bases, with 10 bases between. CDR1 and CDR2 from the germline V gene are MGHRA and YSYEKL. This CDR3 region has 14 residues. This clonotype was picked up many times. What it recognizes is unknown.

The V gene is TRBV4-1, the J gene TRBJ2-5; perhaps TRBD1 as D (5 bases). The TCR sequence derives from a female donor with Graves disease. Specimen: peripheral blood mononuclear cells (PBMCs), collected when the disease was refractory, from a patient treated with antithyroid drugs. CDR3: CASSQEAGRETQYF. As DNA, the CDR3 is TGCGCCAGCAGCCAAGAAGCAGGGCGGGAGACCCAGTACTTC.